The next 9 T cell receptor beta chains were all read from a single sample in a study of blood T cell repertoires in COVID-19. Generated by immunoSEQ multiplex PCR, the TCRdb table keeps only in-frame clones and is missing some. This sample has approximately 200,000 clones, with about 82% found just once. The sample taken for sequencing was peripheral blood. These receptor sequences come from a woman aged 25 to 39 with acute or convalescent COVID-19.

The gene calls are TRBV4-3 and TRBJ1-2, with 11 bases lining up with TRBD1. Looked up from germline, CDR1 is LGHNA and CDR2 is YSLEER. V was clipped by 4 bases and J by 4 bases; unmatched bases: 5. The CDR3 length is 15 residues. Here the CDR3 DNA reads TGCGCCAGCAGCCCCTGGGACAGGGGGGGCTATGGCTACACCTTC. Translating gives CASSPWDRGGYGYTF.

The chain is built from TRBV27 and TRBJ1-6; possibly TRBD1 for D (6 bases). With 2 bases removed from V and 10 bases from J, the gap between germline ends came to 12 bases. Germline values: CDR1 MNHEY, CDR2 SMNVEV (reference sequence). The CDR3 totals 14 residues. The CDR3 DNA is TGTGCCAGCAGTTTAGCTGGGGGCGGGTCACCCCTCCACTTT. Translation gives CASSLAGGGSPLHF.

This chain joins TRBV19 and TRBJ1-5; D gene ambiguous. The CDR3 runs 13 residues. CDR1 LNHDA and CDR2 SQIVND come from the germline V gene (reference sequence). Trimming stripped 6 bases from V and 5 bases from J, with 11 bases between. CDR3: CASRLRRDQPQHF. The CDR3 DNA is TGTGCCAGTAGACTACGGAGGGATCAGCCCCAGCATTTT.

The chain combines TRBV4-3 with TRBJ1-1, with TRBD1 identical over 7 bases. The CDR3 is 16 residues long. Germline assignment: CDR1 LGHNA and CDR2 YSLEER. J lost 1 base, V lost 2 bases, and 7 bases had no gene match. Here the CDR3 DNA reads TGCGCCAGCAGCCAAAAGGGGGACAGAGAGAACACTGAAGCTTTCTTT. Translation gives CASSQKGDRENTEAFF.

V is TRBV5-4 and J is TRBJ1-1, with a tentative D call TRBD1 (5 bases). This CDR3 is built from 15 residues. The V end was cut by 0 bases, the J end by 1 base, with 10 bases between. Germline assignment: CDR1 SGHNT and CDR2 YYREEE (reference sequence). The CDR3 sequence: CASSLVGRANTEAFF. CDR3 sequence (DNA): TGTGCCAGCAGCTTGGTTGGCAGGGCGAACACTGAAGCTTTCTTT.

V usage is TRBV18 and J usage is TRBJ2-7; possibly TRBD2 for D (5 bases). Germline CDR1 reads KGHSH; CDR2 reads LQKENI. Trimming removed 3 bases at V and 0 bases at J, with 12 bases between. This CDR3 contains 15 residues. The CDR3 nucleotides read TGTGCCAGCTCACCTGGTGGAGGTCCCTCCTACGAGCAGTACTTC. It yields the protein CASSPGGGPSYEQYF.

The chain carries TRBV6-4 and TRBJ2-1, with 9 bases matching TRBD2. The CDR3 loop spans 15 amino acids. In germline, CDR1 is MRHNA, CDR2 SNTAGT. V shed 6 bases and J 8 bases; nucleotides not matched to a gene: 11. CDR3 nucleotide sequence: TGTGCCAGCAGCCTAGCGGGACACCAGTCGGATGAGCAGTTCTTC. The encoded protein is CASSLAGHQSDEQFF.

V gene TRBV3-1 (or the pseudogene TRBV3-2) combines with J gene TRBJ1-2; tentatively, D is TRBD1 (6 bases). The germline V and J ends were trimmed by 0 bases and 4 bases, with 12 bases remaining between them. The length of the CDR3 is 15 residues. Germline V CDR1 and CDR2: LGHDT, YNNKEL (reference sequence). The chain's CDR3 is CASSQDLGGLYGYTF. Written as DNA, the CDR3 is TGTGCCAGCAGCCAAGATCTTGGGGGCCTCTATGGCTACACCTTC.

CDR3 DNA sequence: TGTGCCAGCAGCTTAGAACGGACAGCTAACACTGAAGCTTTCTTT. Translated, it gives CASSLERTANTEAFF. The chain carries TRBV7-2 and TRBJ1-1; possible D gene TRBD1, 6 bases. CDR1 SGHTA and CDR2 FQGNSA come from the germline V gene. Trimming removed 1 base from V and 2 bases from J, with 11 bases in between. This CDR3 is built from 15 residues.